The TCR beta chain under discussion was sequenced for a study of blood T cells in healthy people across ages. Overall study results and limits: Using unsorted PBMCs precluded a conclusive naive versus antigen-experienced comparison.

Primers used in a second PCR of about 6 to 11 cycles were a sample-barcoded 5' primer and a J-beta primer mix. Sequencing recovered at least 2.5 million CDR3-containing paired-end reads from each sample. Via MiXCR, TCRdb re-called the 5' RACE reads, giving one row per CDR3 protein. The sample yields approximately 1.5 million distinct CDR3 sequences, around 40% seen once. On this clonotype: The antigen remains unidentified.

What was sequenced was blood. The clonotype originates from a woman between 18 and 29 years old in good health.

The CDR3 region is CASSVGLADYNEQYF. For the CDR3, the DNA is TGTGCCAGCAGCGTTGGGCTAGCGGATTACAATGAGCAGTACTTC. The genes are TRBV9 and TRBJ2-7, with 7 positions matching TRBD2. The CDR3 runs 15 residues. V trimming: 2 bases; J trimming: 7 bases; junction bases outside the gene matches: 12. Germline assignment: CDR1 SGDLS and CDR2 YYNGEE.